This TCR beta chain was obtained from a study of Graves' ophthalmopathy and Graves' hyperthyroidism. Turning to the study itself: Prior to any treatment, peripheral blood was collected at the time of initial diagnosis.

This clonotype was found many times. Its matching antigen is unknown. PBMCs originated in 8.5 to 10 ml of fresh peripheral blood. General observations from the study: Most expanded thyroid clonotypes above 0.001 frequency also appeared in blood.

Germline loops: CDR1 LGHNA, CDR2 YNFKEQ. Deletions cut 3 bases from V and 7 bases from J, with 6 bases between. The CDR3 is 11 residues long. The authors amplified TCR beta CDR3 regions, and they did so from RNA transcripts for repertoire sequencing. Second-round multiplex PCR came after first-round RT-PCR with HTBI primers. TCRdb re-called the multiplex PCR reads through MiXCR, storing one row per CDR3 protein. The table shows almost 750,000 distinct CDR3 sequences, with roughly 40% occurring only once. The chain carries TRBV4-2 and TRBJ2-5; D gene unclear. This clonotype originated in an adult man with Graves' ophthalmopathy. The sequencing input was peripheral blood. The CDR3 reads CASSQAGTQYF. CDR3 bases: TGTGCCAGCAGCCAGGCCGGGACCCAGTACTTC.